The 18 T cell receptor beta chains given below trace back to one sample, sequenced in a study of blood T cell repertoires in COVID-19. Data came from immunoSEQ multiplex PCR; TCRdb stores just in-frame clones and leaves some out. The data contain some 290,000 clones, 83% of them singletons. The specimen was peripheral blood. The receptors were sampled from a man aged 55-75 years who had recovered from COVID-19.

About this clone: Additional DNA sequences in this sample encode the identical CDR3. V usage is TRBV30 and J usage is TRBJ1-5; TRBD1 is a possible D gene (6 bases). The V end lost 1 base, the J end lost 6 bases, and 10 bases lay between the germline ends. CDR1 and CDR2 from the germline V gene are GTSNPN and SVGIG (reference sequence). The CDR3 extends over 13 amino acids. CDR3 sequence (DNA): TGTGCCTGGAGTGGGCAGGGGCTTCAGCCCCAGCATTTT. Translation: CAWSGQGLQPQHF.

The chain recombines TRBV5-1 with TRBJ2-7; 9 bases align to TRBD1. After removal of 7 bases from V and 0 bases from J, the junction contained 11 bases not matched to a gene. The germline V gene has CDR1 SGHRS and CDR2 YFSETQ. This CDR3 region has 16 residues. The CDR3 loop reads CASRGWDRDGSYEQYF. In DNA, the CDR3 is TGCGCCAGCCGGGGGTGGGACAGGGACGGCTCCTACGAGCAGTACTTC.

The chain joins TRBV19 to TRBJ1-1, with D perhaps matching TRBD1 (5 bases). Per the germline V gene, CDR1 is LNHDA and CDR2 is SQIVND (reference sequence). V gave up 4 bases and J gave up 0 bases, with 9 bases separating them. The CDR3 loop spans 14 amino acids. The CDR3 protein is CASSTQVMNTEAFF. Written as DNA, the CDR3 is TGTGCCAGTAGTACACAGGTGATGAACACTGAAGCTTTCTTT.

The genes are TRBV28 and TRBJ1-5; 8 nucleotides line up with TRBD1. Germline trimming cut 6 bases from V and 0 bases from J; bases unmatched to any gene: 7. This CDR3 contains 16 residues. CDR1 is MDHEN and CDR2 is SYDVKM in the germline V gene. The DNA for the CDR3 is TGTGCCAGCAGCCCGACAGGGGCCTTTAGCAATCAGCCCCAGCATTTT. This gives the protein CASSPTGAFSNQPQHF. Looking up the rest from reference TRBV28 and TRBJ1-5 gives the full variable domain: DVKVTQSSRYLVKRTGEKVFLECVQDMDHENMFWYRQDPGLGLRLIYFSYDVKMKEKGDIPEGYSVSREKKERFSLILESASTNQTSMYLCASSPTGAFSNQPQHFGDGTRLSIL.

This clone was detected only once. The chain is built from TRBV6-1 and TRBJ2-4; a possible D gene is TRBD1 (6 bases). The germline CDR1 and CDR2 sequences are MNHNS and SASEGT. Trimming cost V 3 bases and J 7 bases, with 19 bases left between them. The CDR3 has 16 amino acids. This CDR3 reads CASSDLVGRQGNIQYF. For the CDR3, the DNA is TGTGCCAGCAGTGATCTAGTGGGTCGTCAGGGGAACATTCAGTACTTC.

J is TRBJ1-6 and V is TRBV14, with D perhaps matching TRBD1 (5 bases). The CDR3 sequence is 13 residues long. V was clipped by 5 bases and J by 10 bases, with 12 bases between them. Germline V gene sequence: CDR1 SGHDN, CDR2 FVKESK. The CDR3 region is CASSSTRGSPLHF. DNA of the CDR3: TGTGCCAGCAGCTCGACAAGGGGCTCACCCCTCCACTTT.

CDR3 nucleotide sequence: TGCGCCAGCCGGGGGATAGTGGGGGTATCCTACAATGAGCAGTTCTTC. Its protein product is CASRGIVGVSYNEQFF. The chain carries TRBV4-1 and TRBJ2-1; TRBD2 is a possible D gene (6 bases). CDR3 length: 16 residues. V was shortened by 8 bases and J by 1 base, with 18 bases between the two germline ends. Germline assignment: CDR1 MGHRA and CDR2 YSYEKL.

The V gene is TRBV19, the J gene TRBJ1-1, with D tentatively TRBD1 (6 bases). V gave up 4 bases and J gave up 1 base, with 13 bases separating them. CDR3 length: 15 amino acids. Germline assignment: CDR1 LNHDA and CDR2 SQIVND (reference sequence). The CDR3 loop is CASSTISTGNTEAFF. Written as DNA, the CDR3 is TGTGCCAGTAGTACAATCTCGACAGGGAACACTGAAGCTTTCTTT. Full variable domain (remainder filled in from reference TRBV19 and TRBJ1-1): DGGITQSPKYLFRKEGQNVTLSCEQNLNHDAMYWYRQDPGQGLRLIYYSQIVNDFQKGDIAEGYSVSREKKESFPLTVTSAQKNPTAFYLCASSTISTGNTEAFFGQGTRLTVV.

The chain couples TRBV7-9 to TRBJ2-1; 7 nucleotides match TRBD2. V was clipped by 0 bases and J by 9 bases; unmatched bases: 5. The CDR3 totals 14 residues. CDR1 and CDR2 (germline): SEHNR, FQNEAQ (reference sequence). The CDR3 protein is CASSLAGGPPEQFF. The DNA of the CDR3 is TGTGCCAGCAGCTTAGCGGGAGGGCCCCCTGAGCAGTTCTTC.

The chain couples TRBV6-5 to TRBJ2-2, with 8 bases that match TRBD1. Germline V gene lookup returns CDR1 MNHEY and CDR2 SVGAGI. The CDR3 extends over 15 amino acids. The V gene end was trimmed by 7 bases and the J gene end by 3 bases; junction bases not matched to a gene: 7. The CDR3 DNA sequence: TGTGCCAGCAACATGGACAGGGCGGACACCGGGGAGCTGTTTTTT. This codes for CASNMDRADTGELFF.

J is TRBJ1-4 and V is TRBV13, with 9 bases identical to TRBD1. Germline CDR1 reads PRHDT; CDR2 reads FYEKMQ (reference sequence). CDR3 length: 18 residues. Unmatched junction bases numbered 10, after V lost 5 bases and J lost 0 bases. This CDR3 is CASSKATGGVATNEKLFF. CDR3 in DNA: TGTGCCAGCAGCAAAGCGACAGGGGGGGTCGCAACTAATGAAAAACTGTTTTTT.

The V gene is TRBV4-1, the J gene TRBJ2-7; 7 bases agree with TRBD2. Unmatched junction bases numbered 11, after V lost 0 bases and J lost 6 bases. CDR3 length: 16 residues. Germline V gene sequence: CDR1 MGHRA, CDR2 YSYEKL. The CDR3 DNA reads TGCGCCAGCAGCCAAGACTTCCGGGAGGCCCTCTCCGAGCAGTACTTC. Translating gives CASSQDFREALSEQYF.

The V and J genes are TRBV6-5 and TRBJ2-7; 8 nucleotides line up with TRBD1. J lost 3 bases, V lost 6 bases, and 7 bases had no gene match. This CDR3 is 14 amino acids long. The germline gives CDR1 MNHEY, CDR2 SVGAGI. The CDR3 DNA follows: TGTGCCAGCAGACCGGGACAGGTCAGCTACGAGCAGTACTTC. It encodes CASRPGQVSYEQYF.

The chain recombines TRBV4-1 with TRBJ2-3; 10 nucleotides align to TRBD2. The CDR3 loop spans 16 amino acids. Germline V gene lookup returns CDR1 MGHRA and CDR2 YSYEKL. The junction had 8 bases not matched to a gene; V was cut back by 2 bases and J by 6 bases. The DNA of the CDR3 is TGCGCCAGCAGCCAACAGGGACTAGCGATGAGGGATACGCAGTATTTT. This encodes CASSQQGLAMRDTQYF.

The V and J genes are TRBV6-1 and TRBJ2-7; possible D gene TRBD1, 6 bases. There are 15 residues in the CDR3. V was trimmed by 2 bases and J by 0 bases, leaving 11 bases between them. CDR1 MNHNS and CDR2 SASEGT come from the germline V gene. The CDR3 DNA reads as TGTGCCAGCAGTGAATGGGACACGAGCTCCTACGAGCAGTACTTC. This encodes CASSEWDTSSYEQYF.

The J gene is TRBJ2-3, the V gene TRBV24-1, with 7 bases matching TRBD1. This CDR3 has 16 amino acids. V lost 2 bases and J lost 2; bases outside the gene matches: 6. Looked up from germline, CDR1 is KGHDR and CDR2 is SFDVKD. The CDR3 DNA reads TGTGCCACCAGTGATTCTAAGACAGGGTACACAGATACGCAGTATTTT. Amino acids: CATSDSKTGYTDTQYF.

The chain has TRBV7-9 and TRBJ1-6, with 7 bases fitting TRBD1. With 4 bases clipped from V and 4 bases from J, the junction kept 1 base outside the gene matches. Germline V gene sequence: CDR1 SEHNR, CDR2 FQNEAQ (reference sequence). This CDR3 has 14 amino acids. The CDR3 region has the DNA TGTGCCAGCAGCTCGGGACAGTATAATTCACCCCTCCACTTT. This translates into CASSSGQYNSPLHF.

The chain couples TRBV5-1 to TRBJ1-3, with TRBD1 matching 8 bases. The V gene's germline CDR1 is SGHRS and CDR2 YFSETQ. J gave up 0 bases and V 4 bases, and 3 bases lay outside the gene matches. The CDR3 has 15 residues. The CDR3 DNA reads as TGCGCCAGCAGCCCGGACAGGGTCTCTGGAAACACCATATATTTT. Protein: CASSPDRVSGNTIYF.